This T cell receptor beta chain was documented in a study of OX40 agonist ivuxolimab in advanced cancers. Overall study context: Intravenous ivuxolimab was administered to patients every 2 weeks at 0.01 to 10 mg/kg.

Overall study findings and caveats: Among patients with partial responses at 0.1-3.0 mg/kg, clonal expansion was among the lowest. The CD4+ and CD8+ T cells in the blood had expanded clonally by week 6 at 0.1 to 3.0 mg/kg.

This clone showed up just a few times. What it binds is unknown. Profiled with immunoSEQ multiplex PCR; TCRdb holds only in-frame clones, not every one. The sample lists 45,000 to 70,000 clones, approximately 90% seen once, with around 1.5% in the top ten. This receptor was obtained from an adult with an advanced solid tumor such as melanoma, head and neck, liver or kidney cancer. The specimen was CD4+ or CD8+ T cells sorted from blood, collected in a trial of the OX40 agonist ivuxolimab.

For the CDR3, the DNA is TGTGCCAGCAGCTTAAGTAGCAATCAGCCCCAGCATTTT. Translation gives CASSLSSNQPQHF. The chain recombines TRBV7-2 with TRBJ1-5, with D uncertain. The CDR3 sequence is 13 residues long. Trimming left V 2 bases short and J 0 bases short, with 2 bases between. Germline assignment: CDR1 SGHTA and CDR2 FQGNSA. Looking up the rest from reference TRBV7-2 and TRBJ1-5 gives the full variable domain: GAGVSQSPSNKVTEKGKDVELRCDPISGHTALYWYRQSLGQGLEFLIYFQGNSAPDKSGLPSDRFSAERTGGSVSTLTIQRTQQEDSAVYLCASSLSSNQPQHFGDGTRLSIL.